The 3 T cell receptor beta chains below all came from one sample that was sequenced in a study of blood T cell repertoires in COVID-19. Assay: immunoSEQ multiplex PCR; the TCRdb copy retains only in-frame clones and omits some. The table has hundreds of thousands of clones, about four fifths seen once; the top ten hold 3% to 4.5%. Sequencing was carried out using PBMCs or T cells enriched from blood (not recorded which). These TCRs come from a woman in her thirties or forties who had been exposed to COVID-19.

The V gene is TRBV7-2, the J gene TRBJ1-6; 10 nucleotides match TRBD1. CDR3 length: 16 amino acids. Germline-derived CDR1 and CDR2 are SGHTA and FQGNSA. The J segment lost 7 bases and the V segment lost 5 bases, leaving 8 bases of the junction unmatched. In nucleotides, the CDR3 is TGTGCCAGCAGCCCAGCGTTGGGACAGGGGAATTCACCCCTCCACTTT. Translating it yields CASSPALGQGNSPLHF. Full variable domain (rest looked up from reference TRBV7-2 and TRBJ1-6): GAGVSQSPSNKVTEKGKDVELRCDPISGHTALYWYRQSLGQGLEFLIYFQGNSAPDKSGLPSDRFSAERTGGSVSTLTIQRTQQEDSAVYLCASSPALGQGNSPLHFGNGTRLTVT.

V gene TRBV12-5 combines with J gene TRBJ1-2; 9 bases agree with TRBD1. Germline V lookup: CDR1 LGHNT, CDR2 FRNRAP. The ends lost 7 bases at V and 8 bases at J; junction bases unmatched: 11. The CDR3 loop spans 14 amino acids. The CDR3 DNA follows: TGTGCTAGTGCCTTGAGGGACAGGGAGGGAGGCTACACCTTC. Translated, it gives CASALRDREGGYTF.

This sequence joins TRBV6-5 and TRBJ2-4; a possible D gene is TRBD1 (6 bases). V was clipped by 5 bases and J by 1 base, with 12 bases between them. The CDR3 loop spans 15 amino acids. The germline V gene encodes CDR1 MNHEY and CDR2 SVGAGI. The CDR3 region is CASSPTGSAKNIQYF. DNA of the CDR3: TGTGCCAGCAGTCCTACAGGGTCGGCCAAAAACATTCAGTACTTC.